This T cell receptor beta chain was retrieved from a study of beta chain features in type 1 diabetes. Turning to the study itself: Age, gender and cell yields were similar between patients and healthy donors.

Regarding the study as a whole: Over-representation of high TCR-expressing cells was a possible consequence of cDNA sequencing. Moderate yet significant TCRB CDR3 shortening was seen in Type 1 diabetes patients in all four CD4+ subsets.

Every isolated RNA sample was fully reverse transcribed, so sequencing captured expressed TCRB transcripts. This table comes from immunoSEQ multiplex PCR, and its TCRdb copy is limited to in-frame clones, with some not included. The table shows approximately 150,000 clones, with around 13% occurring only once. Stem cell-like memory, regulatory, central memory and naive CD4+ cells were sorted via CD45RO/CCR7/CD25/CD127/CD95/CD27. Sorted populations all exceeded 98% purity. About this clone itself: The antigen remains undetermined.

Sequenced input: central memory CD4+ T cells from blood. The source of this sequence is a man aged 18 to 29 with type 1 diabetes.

The CDR3 reads CASSQGSRRDTGELFF. CDR3 nucleotide sequence: TGCGCCAGCAGCCAAGGCTCCCGAAGGGACACCGGGGAGCTGTTTTTT. The chain has TRBV4-1 and TRBJ2-2; D ambiguous. The CDR3 sequence is 16 residues long. Germline CDR1 reads MGHRA; CDR2 reads YSYEKL. The V and J ends lost 1 base and 3 bases respectively, with 12 bases between them.